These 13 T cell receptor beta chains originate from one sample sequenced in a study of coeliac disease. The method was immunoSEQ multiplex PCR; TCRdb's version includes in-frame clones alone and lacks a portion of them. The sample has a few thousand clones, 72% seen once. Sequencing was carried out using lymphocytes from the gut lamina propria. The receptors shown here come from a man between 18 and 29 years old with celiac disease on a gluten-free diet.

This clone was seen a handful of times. CDR3 protein: CASSLVVASGSYNEQFF. The CDR3 coding sequence is TGTGCCAGCAGCTTAGTCGTGGCTAGCGGATCCTACAATGAGCAGTTCTTC. The V gene is TRBV7-9, the J gene TRBJ2-1; 7 nucleotides match TRBD2. V lost 1 base to trimming and J lost 1 base; unmatched junction nucleotides: 7. The CDR3 runs to 17 residues. Germline V gene sequence: CDR1 SEHNR, CDR2 FQNEAQ (reference sequence).

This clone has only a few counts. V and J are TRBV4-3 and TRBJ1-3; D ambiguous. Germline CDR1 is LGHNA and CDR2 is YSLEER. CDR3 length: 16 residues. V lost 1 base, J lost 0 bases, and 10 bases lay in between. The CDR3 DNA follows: TGCGCCAGCAGCCAAGGTTGGTTTAGCTCTGGAAACACCATATATTTT. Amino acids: CASSQGWFSSGNTIYF.

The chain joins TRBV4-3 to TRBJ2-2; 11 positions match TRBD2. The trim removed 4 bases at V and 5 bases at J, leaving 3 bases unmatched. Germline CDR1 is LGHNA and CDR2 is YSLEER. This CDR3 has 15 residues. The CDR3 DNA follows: TGCGCCAGCAGCCCGGGACTAGCGGTGACCGGGGAGCTGTTTTTT. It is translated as CASSPGLAVTGELFF.

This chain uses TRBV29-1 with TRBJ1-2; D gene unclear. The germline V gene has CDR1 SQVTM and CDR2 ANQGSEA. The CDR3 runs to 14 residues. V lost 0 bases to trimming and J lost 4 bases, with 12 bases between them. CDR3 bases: TGCAGCGTTGAAGAGTTTAACAGCATCTATGGCTACACCTTC. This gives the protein CSVEEFNSIYGYTF.

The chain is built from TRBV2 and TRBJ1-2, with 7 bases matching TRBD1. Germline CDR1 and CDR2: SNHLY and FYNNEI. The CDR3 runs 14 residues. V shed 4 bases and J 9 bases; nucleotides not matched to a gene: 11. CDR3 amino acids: CASSVTGVRASYTF. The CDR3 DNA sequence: TGTGCCAGCAGTGTAACAGGGGTTCGGGCTAGCTACACCTTC.

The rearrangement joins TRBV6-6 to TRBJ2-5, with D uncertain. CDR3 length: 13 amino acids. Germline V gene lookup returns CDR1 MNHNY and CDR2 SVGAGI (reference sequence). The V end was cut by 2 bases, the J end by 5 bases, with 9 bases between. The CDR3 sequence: CASSYIGGETQYF. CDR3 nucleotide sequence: TGTGCCAGCAGTTACATTGGTGGCGAGACCCAGTACTTC.

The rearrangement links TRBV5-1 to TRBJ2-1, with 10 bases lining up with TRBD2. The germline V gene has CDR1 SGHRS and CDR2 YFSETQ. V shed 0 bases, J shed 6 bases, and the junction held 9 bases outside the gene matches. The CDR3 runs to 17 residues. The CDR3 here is CASSLELAGNGANEQFF. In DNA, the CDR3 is TGCGCCAGCAGCTTGGAACTAGCGGGGAACGGGGCCAATGAGCAGTTCTTC.

In DNA form, the CDR3 reads TGTGCCAGCAGCTTGGGCGGGGGAAACACAGATACGCAGTATTTT. It specifies CASSLGGGNTDTQYF. V usage is TRBV5-6 and J usage is TRBJ2-3; 7 nucleotides agree with TRBD2. In germline, CDR1 is SGHDT, CDR2 YYEEEE. The CDR3 runs to 15 residues. V lost 0 bases and J lost 2; bases outside the gene matches: 3.

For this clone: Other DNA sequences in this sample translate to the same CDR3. CDR3 coding DNA: TGTGCCAGCAGCCCGGACAGGGGTGTGGAAAAACTGTTTTTT. Amino acid sequence: CASSPDRGVEKLFF. The chain uses TRBV7-9 and TRBJ1-4; the match to TRBD1 covers 9 bases. The CDR3 extends over 14 amino acids. CDR1 is SEHNR and CDR2 is FQNEAQ in the germline V gene (reference sequence). V lost 5 bases to trimming and J lost 8 bases; unmatched junction nucleotides: 6.

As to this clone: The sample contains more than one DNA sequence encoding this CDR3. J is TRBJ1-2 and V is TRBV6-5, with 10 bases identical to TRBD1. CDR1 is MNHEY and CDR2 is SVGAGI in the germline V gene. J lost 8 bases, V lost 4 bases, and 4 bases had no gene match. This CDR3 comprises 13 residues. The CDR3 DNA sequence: TGTGCCAGCAGTTCTACGGGACAGGGGGGCTACACCTTC. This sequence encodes CASSSTGQGGYTF.

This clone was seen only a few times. CDR3 DNA sequence: TGCAGTGCTAGTTGGCGGGGTGCAGCTTTCTTT. Protein: CSASWRGAAFF. The genes are TRBV20-1 and TRBJ1-1, with no clear D. The CDR3 is made up of 11 amino acids. Trimming left V 3 bases short and J 10 bases short, with 12 bases between. Germline V gives CDR1 DFQATT, CDR2 SNEGSKA (reference sequence).

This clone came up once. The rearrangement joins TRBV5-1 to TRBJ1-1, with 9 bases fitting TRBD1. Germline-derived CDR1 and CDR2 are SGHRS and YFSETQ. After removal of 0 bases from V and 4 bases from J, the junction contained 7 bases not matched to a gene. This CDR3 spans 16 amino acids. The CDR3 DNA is TGCGCCAGCAGCTTGGCCTCGGGACAGGGTCGCACTGAAGCTTTCTTT. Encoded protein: CASSLASGQGRTEAFF. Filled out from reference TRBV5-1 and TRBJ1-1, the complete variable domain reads KAGVTQTPRYLIKTRGQQVTLSCSPISGHRSVSWYQQTPGQGLQFLFEYFSETQRNKGNFPGRFSGRQFSNSRSEMNVSTLELGDSALYLCASSLASGQGRTEAFFGQGTRLTVV.

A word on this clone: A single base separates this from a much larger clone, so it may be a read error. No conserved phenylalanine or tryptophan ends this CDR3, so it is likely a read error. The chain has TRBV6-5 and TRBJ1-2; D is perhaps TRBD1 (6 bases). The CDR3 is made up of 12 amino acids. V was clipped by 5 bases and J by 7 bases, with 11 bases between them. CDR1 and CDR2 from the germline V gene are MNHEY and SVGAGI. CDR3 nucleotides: TGTGCCAGCAGTCAAGGACAGACTGGCTACACCCTC. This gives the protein CASSQGQTGYTL.